This is a list of T cell receptor beta chains from one sample in a study of control samples from healthy donors and cancer patients. Clones were read by immunoSEQ multiplex PCR, and TCRdb kept only the in-frame ones, dropping some. The table records fewer than 70,000 clones, approximately 88% of them present only once. Material: PBMCs. These receptor sequences come from a woman aged 45 to 65 with lung cancer. Each CDR3 is given with its conserved first and last residue. The D gene is left open where the match is weak. Where a row states a size, it is once, few, many or the class of an expanded clone; other rows omit it.

>-|-|TRBJ2-3|TRBV5-6
CASSLGRTDTQYF
TGTGCCAGCAGCTTGGGACGGACAGATACGCAGTATTTT
>TRBD1|-|TRBJ1-2|TRBV13
CASSFLGQGHGYTF
TGTGCCAGCAGCTTTCTGGGACAGGGACATGGCTACACCTTC
>-|-|TRBJ1-1|TRBV6-5
CASRGTNTEAFF
TGTGCCAGCAGGGGGACGAACACTGAAGCTTTCTTT
>TRBD1|-|TRBJ1-3|TRBV7-3
CASSLDRENTIYF
TGTGCCAGCAGCTTAGACAGGGAAAACACCATATATTTT
>-|-|TRBJ2-5|TRBV7-2
CASSLGAGPQETQYF
TGTGCCAGCAGCTTAGGAGCCGGCCCCCAAGAGACCCAGTACTTC
>-|-|TRBJ2-7|TRBV7-2
CASSPSLSSYEQYF
TGTGCCAGCAGCCCAAGCTTAAGCTCCTACGAGCAGTACTTC
>TRBD1|once|TRBJ1-1|TRBV5-4
CASSLGQQNTEAFF
TGTGCCAGCAGCCTGGGACAGCAGAACACTGAAGCTTTCTTT
>TRBD1|-|TRBJ1-2|TRBV20-1
CSHRGDYGYTF
TGCAGTCACAGGGGGGACTATGGCTACACCTTC
>TRBD1|few|TRBJ1-1|TRBV6-5
CASSYADRGRTEAFF
TGTGCCAGCAGTTACGCGGACAGGGGGAGGACTGAAGCTTTCTTT
>-|once|TRBJ1-2|TRBV6-5
CASSLYGTQTAQTF
TGTGCCAGCAGTCTATATGGGACCCAGACAGCCCAAACCTTC
>TRBD1|-|TRBJ2-3|TRBV7-2
CASSLGAGGRTDTQYF
TGTGCCAGCAGCTTAGGAGCAGGGGGCCGCACAGATACGCAGTATTTT
>-|once|TRBJ1-5|TRBV19
CASGLGPYSNQPQHF
TGTGCCAGTGGGTTAGGACCCTATAGCAATCAGCCCCAGCATTTT
>TRBD1|-|TRBJ2-7|TRBV2
CASSRQGSYYEQYF
TGTGCCAGCTCCCGACAGGGGTCCTACTACGAGCAGTACTTC
>TRBD2|-|TRBJ2-2|TRBV7-2
CASSFGLVTGELFF
TGTGCCAGCAGCTTCGGACTAGTCACCGGGGAGCTGTTTTTT
>-|-|TRBJ1-1|TRBV5-4
CASTSQGSEAFF
TGTGCCAGCACCTCACAGGGATCCGAAGCTTTCTTT
>TRBD1|-|TRBJ2-3|TRBV30
CAWRTGGYTQYF
TGTGCCTGGCGGACAGGGGGATATACGCAGTATTTT
>-|-|TRBJ1-2|TRBV5-1
CASSLGNKGDYGYTF
TGCGCCAGCAGCTTGGGAAACAAAGGGGACTATGGCTACACCTTC
>TRBD1|-|TRBJ1-2|TRBV6-5
CASSYRDSSLGGYTF
TGTGCCAGCAGTTACCGGGACAGTTCTCTGGGGGGCTACACCTTC
>-|once|TRBJ1-1|TRBV29-1
CSALRSMNTEAFF
TGCAGCGCCCTACGGTCCATGAACACTGAAGCTTTCTTT
>-|-|TRBJ1-4|TRBV2
CASSERFGGGEKLFF
TGTGCCAGCAGTGAAAGGTTTGGAGGAGGTGAAAAACTGTTTTTT
>TRBD2|-|TRBJ2-5|TRBV7-2
CASSLVTSAEETQYF
TGTGCCAGCAGCTTAGTGACTAGCGCAGAGGAGACCCAGTACTTC
>-|-|TRBJ1-2|TRBV27
CASSLKITGFYTF
TGTGCCAGCAGTTTAAAAATTACGGGATTCTACACCTTC
>-|few|TRBJ1-2|TRBV6-2/TRBV6-3
CASSYSDHIRGYTF
TGTGCCAGCAGTTACTCGGACCATATCCGTGGCTACACCTTC
>-|-|TRBJ2-2|TRBV11-2
CASSFEVTGELFF
TGTGCCAGCAGCTTCGAGGTAACCGGGGAGCTGTTTTTT
>TRBD1|-|TRBJ1-5|TRBV28
CASVPTRQGNQPQHF
TGTGCCAGCGTTCCCACGAGACAGGGAAATCAGCCCCAGCATTTT
>TRBD1|-|TRBJ2-5|TRBV5-1
CASSLGGTGEETQYF
TGCGCCAGCAGCTTGGGGGGGACAGGGGAAGAGACCCAGTACTTC
>-|-|TRBJ1-4|TRBV15
CATSRGRLNEKLFF
TGTGCCACCAGCCGGGGACGCCTGAATGAAAAACTGTTTTTT